Listed here is a single T cell receptor beta chain. Its antigen is undetermined. CDR1 is MNHNS and CDR2 is SASEGT in the germline V gene. V was pared by 2 bases and J by 2 bases, with 16 bases between. The CDR3 runs 16 residues. The sample originates from a study of T cell repertoires in cytomegalovirus infection. Study summary: Matching HLA type and CMV infection were both indicated by public TCR beta signatures. General study findings and limits: HLA-C-restricted TCR beta clonotypes specific for CMV led the ex vivo response.

TCRdb used MiXCR to reprocess the reads, holding one entry per CDR3 protein. The repertoire includes about 260,000 distinct CDR3 sequences, around 15% of them detected once, and around 9.5% sits in the top ten. The chain joins TRBV6-1 to TRBJ2-7; TRBD1 is a possible D gene (5 bases). This clonotype was sampled from a human donor in good health (CMV status not recorded). Some clones in this sample may be carry-over from other donors' samples. Sequencing was performed on PBMCs. The CDR3 sequence is CASSERGYPGTYEQYF. In nucleotides, the CDR3 is TGTGCCAGCAGTGAAAGGGGTTATCCAGGGACCTACGAGCAGTACTTC.